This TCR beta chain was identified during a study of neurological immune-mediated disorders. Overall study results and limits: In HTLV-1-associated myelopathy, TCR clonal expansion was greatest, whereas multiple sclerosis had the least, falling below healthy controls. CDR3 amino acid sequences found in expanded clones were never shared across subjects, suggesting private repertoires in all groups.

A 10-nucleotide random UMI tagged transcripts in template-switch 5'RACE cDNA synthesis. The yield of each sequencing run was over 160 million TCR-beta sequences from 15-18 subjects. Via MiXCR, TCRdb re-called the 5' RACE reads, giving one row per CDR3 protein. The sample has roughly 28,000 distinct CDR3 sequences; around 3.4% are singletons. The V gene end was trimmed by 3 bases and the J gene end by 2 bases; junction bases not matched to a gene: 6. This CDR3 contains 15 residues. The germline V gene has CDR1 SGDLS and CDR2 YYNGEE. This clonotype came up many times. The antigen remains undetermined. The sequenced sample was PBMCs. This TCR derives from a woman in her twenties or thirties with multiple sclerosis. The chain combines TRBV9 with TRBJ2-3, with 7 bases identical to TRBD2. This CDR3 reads CASSAGTIPTDTQYF. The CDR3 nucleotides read TGTGCCAGCAGCGCCGGGACTATCCCCACAGATACGCAGTATTTT.